These T cell receptor beta chains were read from a single sample in a study of blood T cells in healthy people across ages. Using its own MiXCR run on the 5' RACE reads, TCRdb lists one record per CDR3 protein. This sample yields almost 300,000 distinct CDR3 sequences, of which roughly 29% are seen a single time; approximately 30% belongs to the top ten. Sequencing was performed on blood. The receptors were gathered from a woman aged 70-85 years in good health. Both conserved end residues are part of each CDR3. Fields, in order: V gene, J gene, CDR3 protein.

>TRBV6-5|TRBJ2-5
CANSYSASGETQYF
>TRBV7-3|TRBJ2-2
CASSLGEPRAGELFF
>TRBV4-1|TRBJ2-7
CASSQGPSGSYEQYF
>TRBV28|TRBJ2-5
CASSPPRGGGETQYF
>TRBV10-3|TRBJ1-2
CAIKGDGYTF
>TRBV6-5|-
CASSYGRQGSYEQYF
>TRBV19|TRBJ2-7
CASSIELGSSYEQCF
>TRBV9|TRBJ2-4
CASSVGTGTPFQYF
>TRBV12-3/TRBV12-4|TRBJ1-4
CASSLAATIATNEKLFF
>TRBV6-1|TRBJ2-5
CASRVGSLKETQYF
>TRBV5-1|TRBJ1-4
CASRDNEEKLFF
>TRBV28|TRBJ1-4
CASRGEGLGEKLFF
>TRBV28|TRBJ2-3
CASSLRWTSGIGTQYF
>TRBV7-2|-
CASSLVGGFGTPQETQYF
>TRBV4-1|TRBJ2-1
CASSQVPLAPVYNEQFF
>TRBV2|TRBJ2-1
CASKESIDNEQFF
>TRBV28|TRBJ2-3
CASSSPGRTSADTQYF
>TRBV5-5|TRBJ2-2
CASSRGQAVTGELFF
>TRBV5-1|TRBJ2-5
CASSPTGGEETQYF
>TRBV6-6|TRBJ2-1
CASTLHPTGNEQFF
>TRBV7-2|TRBJ1-3
CASSLEGGLGNSIYF
>TRBV6-5|TRBJ1-6
CASSYWAANSPLHF
>TRBV20-1|TRBJ1-3
CSARDPFAKNTIYF
>TRBV27|-
CASRPQHLAGGWDEQFF
>TRBV6-4|TRBJ2-3
CASSDSAGDTDTQYF
>TRBV28|TRBJ2-1
CASGVTSGSSEQFF
>TRBV7-6|TRBJ1-2
CASSFGTGGDYGYTF
>TRBV20-1|TRBJ2-1
CSASPGTSGRFYNEQFF
>TRBV28|TRBJ2-7
CASSLFGPNEQYF
>TRBV20-1|TRBJ2-2
CSVEGARDGELFF
>TRBV18|TRBJ1-5
CASSRERGGGQPQHF
>TRBV27|TRBJ2-7
CASSRLADAYEQYF
>TRBV29-1|TRBJ2-3
CSVGQRADTQYF
>TRBV4-3|TRBJ2-6
CASSQDRQRAGANVLTF
>TRBV5-1|TRBJ1-1
CASSGLRGDTEAFF
>TRBV7-9|TRBJ1-2
CASSLTGVDYGYTF
>TRBV14|-
CASSQSPWETQYF
>TRBV6-1|TRBJ1-6
CASSETGAGLSLHF
>TRBV7-8|TRBJ2-7
CASSPTGLYEQYF
>TRBV7-9|TRBJ1-2
CASSLDGLYGYTF
>TRBV25-1|TRBJ1-6
CASSVVTGNSPLHF
>TRBV20-1|-
CSGGRSYNEQFF
>TRBV6-1|TRBJ2-5
CASRALVAGQMETQYF
>TRBV14|TRBJ1-4
CASSQVQRPNEKLFF
>TRBV14|-
CASSHLGAGDYEQYF
>TRBV7-9|TRBJ1-2
CASSRDPYGGYTF